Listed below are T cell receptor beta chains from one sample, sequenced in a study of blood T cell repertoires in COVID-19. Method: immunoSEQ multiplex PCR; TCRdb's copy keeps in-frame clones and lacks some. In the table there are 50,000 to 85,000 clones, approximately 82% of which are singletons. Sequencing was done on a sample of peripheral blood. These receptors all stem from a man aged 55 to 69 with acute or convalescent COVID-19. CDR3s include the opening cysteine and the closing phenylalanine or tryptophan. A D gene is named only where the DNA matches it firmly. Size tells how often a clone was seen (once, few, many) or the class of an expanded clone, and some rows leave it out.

CDR3: CASSLPDRANEQFF
DNA: TGTGCCAGCAGCCTCCCGGACAGGGCGAATGAGCAGTTCTTC
size: NA
J: TRBJ2-1
V: TRBV7-8
D: TRBD1

CDR3: CASSLSAGGLGGNTIYF
DNA: TGTGCCAGCAGCTTGAGTGCAGGGGGACTAGGAGGAAACACCATATATTTT
size: few
J: TRBJ1-3
V: TRBV5-5
D: TRBD1

CDR3: CASSQGTGSNQPQHF
DNA: TGCGCCAGCAGCCAAGGGACAGGGAGCAATCAGCCCCAGCATTTT
size: few
J: TRBJ1-5
V: TRBV4-1
D: TRBD1

CDR3: CSVVLLQGTDTQYF
DNA: TGCAGCGTTGTACTTCTACAGGGCACAGATACGCAGTATTTT
size: NA
J: TRBJ2-3
V: TRBV29-1
D: NA

CDR3: CASSERTGSSSPLHF
DNA: TGTGCCAGCAGTGAAAGGACAGGTTCAAGTTCACCCCTCCACTTT
size: NA
J: TRBJ1-6
V: TRBV6-1
D: TRBD1

CDR3: CASSAWTSGNTDTQYF
DNA: TGTGCCAGCAGCGCCTGGACTAGCGGCAACACAGATACGCAGTATTTT
size: NA
J: TRBJ2-3
V: TRBV9
D: TRBD2

CDR3: CASSLARGLGKSGELFF
DNA: TGTGCCAGCAGCTTGGCCAGGGGGCTTGGAAAATCCGGGGAGCTGTTTTTT
size: NA
J: TRBJ2-2
V: TRBV5-4
D: TRBD1

CDR3: CASSEGGQGLFF
DNA: TGTGCCAGCAGTGAAGGTGGGCAGGGGCTGTTTTTT
size: medium-sized
J: TRBJ1-4
V: TRBV6-1
D: NA

CDR3: CAWSVGDIPNSPLHF
DNA: TGTGCCTGGAGCGTCGGGGACATTCCTAATTCACCCCTCCACTTT
size: NA
J: TRBJ1-6
V: TRBV30
D: NA

CDR3: CATSHGSGTEAFF
DNA: TGTGCCACCAGTCATGGCTCAGGGACTGAAGCTTTCTTT
size: NA
J: TRBJ1-1
V: TRBV15
D: NA

CDR3: CASNSGREQFF
DNA: TGTGCCAGCAACTCGGGGAGGGAGCAGTTCTTC
size: NA
J: TRBJ2-1
V: TRBV2
D: NA

CDR3: CASSSTQVYYEQYF
DNA: TGTGCCAGCAGCTCGACCCAGGTTTACTACGAGCAGTACTTC
size: NA
J: TRBJ2-7
V: TRBV7-8
D: NA

CDR3: CASRPGVAALSYEQYF
DNA: TGTGCCAGCAGACCCGGGGTAGCGGCGCTCTCCTACGAGCAGTACTTC
size: NA
J: TRBJ2-7
V: TRBV5-5
D: NA

CDR3: CASSSRTGGVAGELFF
DNA: TGTGCCAGCAGCTCACGGACAGGGGGTGTAGCCGGGGAGCTGTTTTTT
size: NA
J: TRBJ2-2
V: TRBV11-2
D: TRBD1

CDR3: CASSFRQGRGNTEAFF
DNA: TGTGCCAGCAGCTTTCGACAGGGGCGAGGAAACACTGAAGCTTTCTTT
size: NA
J: TRBJ1-1
V: TRBV7-9
D: TRBD1

CDR3: CASSSRLGDTQYF
DNA: TGTGCCAGCAGTTCCAGACTCGGAGATACGCAGTATTTT
size: NA
J: TRBJ2-3
V: TRBV6-5
D: NA

CDR3: CASSLLGGAGGYTF
DNA: TGCGCCAGCAGCCTATTAGGGGGGGCGGGCGGCTACACCTTC
size: few
J: TRBJ1-2
V: TRBV4-3
D: NA

CDR3: CASSSRDTQYF
DNA: TGTGCCAGCAGTTCTAGGGATACGCAGTATTTT
size: NA
J: TRBJ2-3
V: TRBV6-5
D: NA

CDR3: CSVMTDNYNEQFF
DNA: TGCAGCGTTATGACAGATAACTACAATGAGCAGTTCTTC
size: NA
J: TRBJ2-1
V: TRBV29-1
D: NA

CDR3: CALRGGRGPDTQYF
DNA: TGTGCCTTAAGGGGGGGCAGGGGTCCAGATACGCAGTATTTT
size: NA
J: TRBJ2-3
V: TRBV30
D: NA

CDR3: CASTAGLVVSEQFF
DNA: TGTGCCAGCACCGCGGGACTAGTTGTCAGTGAGCAGTTCTTC
size: NA
J: TRBJ2-1
V: TRBV6-5
D: TRBD2

CDR3: CASSDRTGANSPLHF
DNA: TGTGCCAGCAGCGACCGGACAGGGGCTAATTCACCCCTCCACTTT
size: NA
J: TRBJ1-6
V: TRBV6-5
D: TRBD1

CDR3: CATSDSRGRVYTF
DNA: TGTGCCACCAGTGATTCCAGGGGGAGAGTCTACACCTTC
size: once
J: TRBJ1-2
V: TRBV24-1
D: TRBD1

CDR3: CASSFGRTDTQYF
DNA: TGTGCCAGCAGCTTCGGTCGCACAGATACGCAGTATTTT
size: NA
J: TRBJ2-3
V: TRBV7-9
D: NA

CDR3: CASSFPTGVDGYTF
DNA: TGTGCCAGCAGCTTCCCTACAGGGGTCGATGGCTACACCTTC
size: NA
J: TRBJ1-2
V: TRBV5-6
D: TRBD1

CDR3: CASRLPGQGDRGYTF
DNA: TGTGCCAGCAGACTACCGGGACAGGGGGATAGGGGCTACACCTTC
size: NA
J: TRBJ1-2
V: TRBV11-2
D: TRBD1

CDR3: CASSQDSTDSGANVLTF
DNA: TGCGCCAGCAGCCAGGACTCAACAGACTCTGGGGCCAACGTCCTGACTTTC
size: NA
J: TRBJ2-6
V: TRBV4-1
D: NA

CDR3: CASRQDRGLGDTGELFF
DNA: TGTGCCAGCAGACAAGACAGGGGGCTGGGCGACACCGGGGAGCTGTTTTTT
size: NA
J: TRBJ2-2
V: TRBV11-2
D: TRBD1

CDR3: CASSLGGQGGRVYGYTF
DNA: TGTGCCAGCAGCTTAGGAGGACAGGGCGGGAGAGTCTATGGCTACACCTTC
size: NA
J: TRBJ1-2
V: TRBV7-2
D: TRBD1

CDR3: CASSWTGQSTEAFF
DNA: TGTGCCAGCAGCTGGACAGGTCAATCCACTGAAGCTTTCTTT
size: few
J: TRBJ1-1
V: TRBV6-2/TRBV6-3
D: TRBD1

CDR3: CASSRDRGRYQPQHF
DNA: TGTGCCAGCAGCCGGGACAGGGGGCGGTATCAGCCCCAGCATTTT
size: NA
J: TRBJ1-5
V: TRBV5-6
D: TRBD1

CDR3: CASSLSPGTGLQPQHF
DNA: TGTGCCAGCAGCTTATCTCCCGGGACAGGGTTACAGCCCCAGCATTTT
size: NA
J: TRBJ1-5
V: TRBV7-2
D: TRBD1

CDR3: CATSRDPIATEAFF
DNA: TGTGCCACCAGCAGAGACCCGATAGCCACTGAAGCTTTCTTT
size: NA
J: TRBJ1-1
V: TRBV15
D: NA

CDR3: CASRTGLQETQYF
DNA: TGTGCCAGCAGAACAGGTCTGCAAGAGACCCAGTACTTC
size: NA
J: TRBJ2-5
V: TRBV27
D: NA

CDR3: CAIRRDYEQYF
DNA: TGTGCCATCAGGAGAGACTACGAGCAGTACTTC
size: NA
J: TRBJ2-7
V: TRBV10-3
D: NA

CDR3: CASSMAGASSYEQYF
DNA: TGTGCCAGTAGTATGGCGGGGGCGAGCTCCTACGAGCAGTACTTC
size: NA
J: TRBJ2-7
V: TRBV19
D: NA

CDR3: CASSLEGGNSPLHF
DNA: TGCGCCAGCAGCTTGGAGGGAGGTAATTCACCCCTCCACTTT
size: few
J: TRBJ1-6
V: TRBV5-1
D: NA

CDR3: CASSRTGGVTEAFF
DNA: TGTGCCAGCAGCCGCACAGGGGGCGTCACTGAAGCTTTCTTT
size: NA
J: TRBJ1-1
V: TRBV5-6
D: TRBD1

CDR3: CASTRGLGGELFF
DNA: TGTGCCAGCACCCGGGGTTTAGGCGGGGAGCTGTTTTTT
size: NA
J: TRBJ2-2
V: TRBV6-5
D: NA

CDR3: CATARVMGGYTF
DNA: TGTGCCACCGCCAGGGTGATGGGAGGCTACACCTTC
size: NA
J: TRBJ1-2
V: TRBV6-5
D: NA

CDR3: CASSFAQGGGNEQFF
DNA: TGCGCCAGCAGCTTCGCACAGGGGGGCGGCAATGAGCAGTTCTTC
size: NA
J: TRBJ2-1
V: TRBV5-1
D: TRBD1

CDR3: CASSRGDWVENTEAFF
DNA: TGTGCCAGCAGCCGCGGGGACTGGGTCGAGAACACTGAAGCTTTCTTT
size: NA
J: TRBJ1-1
V: TRBV27
D: NA

CDR3: CASSPRAGVPGELFF
DNA: TGTGCCAGCAGCCCCCGAGCAGGGGTCCCCGGGGAGCTGTTTTTT
size: NA
J: TRBJ2-2
V: TRBV5-4
D: NA

CDR3: CASSLQGYEQYF
DNA: TGTGCCAGCAGTCTACAGGGCTACGAGCAGTACTTC
size: NA
J: TRBJ2-7
V: TRBV2
D: NA

CDR3: CAMRGAPGQSNTGELFF
DNA: TGTGCCATGAGGGGTGCTCCGGGACAGTCAAACACCGGGGAGCTGTTTTTT
size: NA
J: TRBJ2-2
V: TRBV10-3
D: TRBD1

CDR3: CATSAETMNYGYTF
DNA: TGTGCCACCAGTGCCGAGACAATGAACTATGGCTACACCTTC
size: NA
J: TRBJ1-2
V: TRBV24-1
D: NA

CDR3: CASSHGGAVTGELFF
DNA: TGTGCCAGCAGCCACGGGGGGGCCGTCACCGGGGAGCTGTTTTTT
size: few
J: TRBJ2-2
V: TRBV3-1/TRBV3-2
D: TRBD2

CDR3: CSVVYGETQYF
DNA: TGCAGCGTTGTTTACGGGGAGACCCAGTACTTC
size: NA
J: TRBJ2-5
V: TRBV29-1
D: NA

CDR3: CASSQETGYEANEKLFF
DNA: TGTGCCAGCAGCCAAGAGACAGGGTACGAGGCTAATGAAAAACTGTTTTTT
size: NA
J: TRBJ1-4
V: TRBV3-1/TRBV3-2
D: TRBD1

CDR3: CASRHQGAADTQYF
DNA: TGTGCCAGCAGGCACCAGGGGGCAGCAGATACGCAGTATTTT
size: once
J: TRBJ2-3
V: TRBV6-5
D: TRBD1

CDR3: CASRGQVASPLHF
DNA: TGTGCCAGCAGAGGACAGGTGGCTTCACCCCTCCACTTT
size: NA
J: TRBJ1-6
V: TRBV12-3/TRBV12-4
D: TRBD1

CDR3: CASSWDRHEQYF
DNA: TGCGCCAGCAGCTGGGACAGGCACGAGCAGTACTTC
size: NA
J: TRBJ2-7
V: TRBV5-1
D: TRBD1

CDR3: CASSSERNYGYTF
DNA: TGTGCCAGCAGCTCGGAGCGAAACTATGGCTACACCTTC
size: NA
J: TRBJ1-2
V: TRBV12-3/TRBV12-4
D: NA

CDR3: CASSLAKIRDSSPQYF
DNA: TGCGCCAGCAGCTTGGCCAAAATCCGGGACAGTTCGCCCCAGTACTTC
size: NA
J: TRBJ2-5
V: TRBV5-1
D: TRBD1

CDR3: CASNLDRDYNEQFF
DNA: TGTGCCAGTAATTTAGACAGGGACTACAATGAGCAGTTCTTC
size: NA
J: TRBJ2-1
V: TRBV19
D: TRBD1